This T cell receptor beta chain was recovered during a study of shared clonotypes between healthy human individuals. After removal of 10 bases from V and 1 base from J, the junction contained 6 bases not matched to a gene. Germline V gene sequence: CDR1 MNHEY, CDR2 SMNVEV (reference sequence). The CDR3 has 15 residues. A remark on this clone: Its cognate antigen is unknown.

Measured with immunoSEQ multiplex PCR; TCRdb has only the in-frame clones, and not every one. The data show approximately 1.9 million clones, 85% to 95% seen once. The naive CD8 population came from CD45RO-negative cells selected for CCR7, without terminally differentiated effector memory CD45RA+ cells. Study outcomes and limitations: Researchers found naive subsets generally carried larger estimated richness than memory subsets.

Source material: naive CD8+ T cells from PBMCs. The J gene is TRBJ1-5, the V gene TRBV27; 11 bases are a match to TRBD1. The TCR was taken from a man between 18 and 29 years old in good health. Some clones in this sample may be carry-over from other donors' samples. The CDR3 DNA reads TGTGCCACCGGACAGGGGGCCTCGAGCAATCAGCCCCAGCATTTT. Amino acid sequence: CATGQGASSNQPQHF.